The 2 T cell receptor beta chains given below trace back to one sample, sequenced in a study of T cell repertoires in aging, cancer and after chemotherapy. Amplification of TCR beta used genomic DNA extracted from peripheral blood. Rearranged V-D-J TRB sequences were amplified with a mixed TRB-A/B primer pool. TCRdb re-derived calls from the multiplex PCR reads in MiXCR, one entry per CDR3 protein. This sample has 8,500 to 10,000 distinct CDR3 sequences, with 30% to 45% found just once. Source material: blood. The receptors derive from a human donor in good health.

In its sample, this clonotype was seen a few times. J is TRBJ1-3 and V is TRBV29-1; TRBD1 aligns across 7 bases. The CDR3 loop spans 16 amino acids. The V gene end was trimmed by 0 bases and the J gene end by 3 bases; junction bases not matched to a gene: 8. Germline assignment: CDR1 SQVTM and CDR2 ANQGSEA. The CDR3 DNA is TGCAGCGTTGAAGATCGGCGAGACAGGGTTGGAAACACCATATATTTT. Translation gives CSVEDRRDRVGNTIYF.

J is TRBJ2-2 and V is TRBV6-4; D remains ambiguous. Germline V lookup: CDR1 MRHNA, CDR2 SNTAGT. Trimming left V 0 bases short and J 5 bases short, with 4 bases between. The CDR3 spans 13 residues. The CDR3 DNA reads as TGTGCCAGCAGTGACTCGACAACCGGGGAGCTGTTTTTT. It translates to CASSDSTTGELFF.